This T cell receptor (beta chain) was found in a study of T-cell reconstitution after alpha-beta-depleted transplantation in children. A library of TCRbeta sequences, prepared with unique molecular identifiers, was generated. TCRdb re-derived calls from the PCR reads in MiXCR, one entry per CDR3 protein. The repertoire consists of 230,000 or so distinct CDR3 sequences, with over 9.5% occurring once and the leading ten covering 5% to 5.5%. This clonotype was found a few times. The sequence derives from a human donor who donated a stem cell graft to a child with SCID. The sample in question was PBMCs from the stem cell graft donor, obtained from the stem cell graft.

The CDR3 coding sequence is TGTGCCAGCAGCCAAGGGGGAATCAATCAGCCCCAGCATTTT. This translates into CASSQGGINQPQHF. The chain recombines TRBV4-2 with TRBJ1-5; D unclear. This CDR3 spans 14 amino acids. Deletions cut 1 base from V and 3 bases from J, with 7 bases between. Germline V gives CDR1 LGHNA, CDR2 YNFKEQ.